This TCR beta chain is from a study of T cell responses to AZD1222 COVID-19 vaccine. Findings and limits, study-wide: Among vaccine-associated CD4 TCRs, coverage spanned spike, with dominance at 160-218 and 743-854. When two AZD1222 doses had been given, Spike-specific TCR breadth and depth rose.

CDR1 is SGHRS, CDR2 YFSETQ, per germline. The J segment lost 0 bases and the V segment lost 3 bases, leaving 0 bases of the junction unmatched. The CDR3 loop spans 14 amino acids. The data were produced by immunoSEQ multiplex PCR, yet TCRdb's version contains in-frame clones alone and is incomplete. The sample gives approximately 110,000 clones, approximately 89% of which show up once; 4% to 4.5% is in the top ten. With respect to this clone: Its antigen is undetermined.

The sample in question was peripheral blood, obtained on day 0 of AZD1222 vaccination. This clonotype was obtained from an adult in good health. V gene TRBV5-1 combines with J gene TRBJ2-1; TRBD1 matches at 7 bases. The CDR3 reads CASSWDSSYNEQFF. Written as DNA, the CDR3 is TGCGCCAGCAGCTGGGACAGCTCCTACAATGAGCAGTTCTTC.